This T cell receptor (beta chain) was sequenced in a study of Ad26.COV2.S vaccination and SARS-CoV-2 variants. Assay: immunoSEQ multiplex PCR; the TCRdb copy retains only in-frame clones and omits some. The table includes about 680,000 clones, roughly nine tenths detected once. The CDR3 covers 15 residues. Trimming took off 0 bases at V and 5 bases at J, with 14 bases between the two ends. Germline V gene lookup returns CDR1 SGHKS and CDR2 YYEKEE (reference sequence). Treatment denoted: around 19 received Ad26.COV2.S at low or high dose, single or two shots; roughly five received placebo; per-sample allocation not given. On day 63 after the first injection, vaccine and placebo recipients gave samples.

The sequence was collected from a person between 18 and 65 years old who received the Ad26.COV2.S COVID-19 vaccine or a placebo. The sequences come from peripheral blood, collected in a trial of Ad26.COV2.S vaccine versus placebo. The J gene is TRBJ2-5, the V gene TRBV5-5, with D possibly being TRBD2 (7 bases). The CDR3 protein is CASSLVTGGSETQYF. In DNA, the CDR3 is TGTGCCAGCAGCTTGGTGACGGGGGGCTCTGAGACCCAGTACTTC. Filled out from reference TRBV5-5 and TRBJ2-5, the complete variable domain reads DAGVTQSPTHLIKTRGQQVTLRCSPISGHKSVSWYQQVLGQGPQFIFQYYEKEERGRGNFPDRFSARQFPNYSSELNVNALLLGDSALYLCASSLVTGGSETQYFGPGTRLLVL.